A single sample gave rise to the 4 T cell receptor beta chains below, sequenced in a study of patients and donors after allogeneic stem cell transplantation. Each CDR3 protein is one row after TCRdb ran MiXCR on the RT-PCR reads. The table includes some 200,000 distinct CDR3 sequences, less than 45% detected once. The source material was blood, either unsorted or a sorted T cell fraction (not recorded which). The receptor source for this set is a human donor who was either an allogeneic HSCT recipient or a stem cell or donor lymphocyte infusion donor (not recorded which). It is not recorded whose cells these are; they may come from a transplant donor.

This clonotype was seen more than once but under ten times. In DNA form, the CDR3 reads TGCAGCGCCCTCGGACAGATGGGCTACGAGCAGTACTTC. Its protein is CSALGQMGYEQYF. The chain uses TRBV29-1 and TRBJ2-7; the D gene is possibly TRBD1 (6 bases). The CDR3 consists of 13 residues. With 7 bases removed from V and 3 bases from J, the gap between germline ends came to 16 bases. Germline lookup yields CDR1 SQVTM and CDR2 ANQGSEA.

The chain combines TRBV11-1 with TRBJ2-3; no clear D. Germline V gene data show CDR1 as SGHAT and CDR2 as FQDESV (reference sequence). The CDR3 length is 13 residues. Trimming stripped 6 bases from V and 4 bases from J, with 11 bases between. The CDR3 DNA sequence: TGTGCCAGCAGACCCGGAGAGGCAGATACGCAGTATTTT. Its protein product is CASRPGEADTQYF.

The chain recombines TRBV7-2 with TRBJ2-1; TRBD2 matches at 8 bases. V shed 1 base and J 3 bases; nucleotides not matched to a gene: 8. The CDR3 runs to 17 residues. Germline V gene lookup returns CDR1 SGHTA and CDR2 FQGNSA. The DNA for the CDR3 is TGTGCCAGCAGCTTAGTTCCTACTAGCGGCTTCTACAATGAGCAGTTCTTC. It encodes CASSLVPTSGFYNEQFF.

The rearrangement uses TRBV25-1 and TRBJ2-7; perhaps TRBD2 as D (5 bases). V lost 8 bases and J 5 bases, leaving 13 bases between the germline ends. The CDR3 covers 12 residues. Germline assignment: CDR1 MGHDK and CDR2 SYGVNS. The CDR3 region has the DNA TGTGCCAGCTTAAGTCGGGGAGACGAGCAGTACTTC. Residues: CASLSRGDEQYF.